This TCR beta chain is drawn from a study of CD8+ T cells in alopecia areata. As for the study in general: Treated individuals took tofacitinib by mouth, 5 to 10 mg twice daily. Patients remained on tofacitinib for 6 to 18 months and then went 6 months without it.

As to this clone: What it binds is not known.

Study-level results: Compared with normal scalp, lesional scalp had higher clonality and more expanded CD8+ clones. The study found TCR sharing across patients less clear than in mice, possibly for HLA reasons.

Germline loops: CDR1 MGHRA, CDR2 YSYEKL. This CDR3 region has 14 residues. The ends were cut back, 4 bases at V and 1 base at J, with 10 bases in the middle. Following extraction, RNA underwent reverse transcription to cDNA, which served as the sequencing template. Clones were sequenced by immunoSEQ multiplex PCR, and TCRdb holds only the in-frame ones, with some missing. The table has 110,000 or so clones, about two fifths seen once; the top ten hold 3.1%. Sequencing input: CD4+ T cells sorted from blood. The receptor comes from a human donor with alopecia areata. The V and J genes are TRBV4-1 and TRBJ1-1; D possibly corresponds to TRBD1 (5 bases). This CDR3 reads CASSLPTENTEAFF. In nucleotides, the CDR3 is TGCGCCAGCAGCCTTCCGACAGAGAACACTGAAGCTTTCTTT.